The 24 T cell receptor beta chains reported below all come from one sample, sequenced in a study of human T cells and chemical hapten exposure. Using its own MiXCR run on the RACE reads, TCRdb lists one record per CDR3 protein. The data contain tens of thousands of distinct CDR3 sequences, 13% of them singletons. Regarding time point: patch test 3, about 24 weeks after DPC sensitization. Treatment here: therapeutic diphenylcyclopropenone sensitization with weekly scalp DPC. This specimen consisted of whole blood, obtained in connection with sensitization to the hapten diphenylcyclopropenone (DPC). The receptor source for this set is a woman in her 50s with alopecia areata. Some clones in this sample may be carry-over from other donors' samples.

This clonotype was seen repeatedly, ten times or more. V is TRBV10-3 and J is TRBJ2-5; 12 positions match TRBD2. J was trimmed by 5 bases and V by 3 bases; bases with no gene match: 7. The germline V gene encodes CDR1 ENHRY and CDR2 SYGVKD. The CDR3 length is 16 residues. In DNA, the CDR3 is TGTGCCATCAGTGACAGCACTAGCGGGAGGCCGGAGACCCAGTACTTC. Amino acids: CAISDSTSGRPETQYF.

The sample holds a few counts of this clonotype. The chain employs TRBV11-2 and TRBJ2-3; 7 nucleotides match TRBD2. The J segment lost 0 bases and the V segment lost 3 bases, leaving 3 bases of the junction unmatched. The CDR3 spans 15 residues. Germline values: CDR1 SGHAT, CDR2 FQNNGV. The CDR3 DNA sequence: TGTGCCAGCAGCTTTGGGCGGGAGAGCACAGATACGCAGTATTTT. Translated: CASSFGRESTDTQYF. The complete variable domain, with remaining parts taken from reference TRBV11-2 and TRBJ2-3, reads EAGVAQSPRYKIIEKRQSVAFWCNPISGHATLYWYQQILGQGPKLLIQFQNNGVVDDSQLPKDRFSAERLKGVDSTLKIQPAKLEDSAVYLCASSFGRESTDTQYFGPGTRLTVL.

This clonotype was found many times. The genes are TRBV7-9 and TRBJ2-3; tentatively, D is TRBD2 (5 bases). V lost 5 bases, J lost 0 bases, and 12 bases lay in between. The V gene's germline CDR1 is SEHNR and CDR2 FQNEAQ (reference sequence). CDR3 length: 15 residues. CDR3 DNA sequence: TGTGCCAGCAGCCCGAGACGGACTAGCACAGATACGCAGTATTTT. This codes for CASSPRRTSTDTQYF.

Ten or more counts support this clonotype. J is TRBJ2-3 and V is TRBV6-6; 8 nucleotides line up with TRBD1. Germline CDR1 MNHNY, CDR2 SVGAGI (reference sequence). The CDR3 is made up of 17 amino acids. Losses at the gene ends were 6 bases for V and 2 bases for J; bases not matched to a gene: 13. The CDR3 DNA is TGTGCCAGCAGGCCAGGACAGGGCTTCGATTTCACAGATACGCAGTATTTT. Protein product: CASRPGQGFDFTDTQYF.

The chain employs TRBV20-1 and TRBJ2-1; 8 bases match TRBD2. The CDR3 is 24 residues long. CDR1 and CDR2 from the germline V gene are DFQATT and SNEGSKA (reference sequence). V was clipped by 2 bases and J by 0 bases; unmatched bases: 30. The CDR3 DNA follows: TGCAGTGCTAGAAACCCACAGGGTAGCGGGAACCAACCTAGTAAAAGAAGCTCCTACAATGAGCAGTTCTTC. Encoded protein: CSARNPQGSGNQPSKRSSYNEQFF.

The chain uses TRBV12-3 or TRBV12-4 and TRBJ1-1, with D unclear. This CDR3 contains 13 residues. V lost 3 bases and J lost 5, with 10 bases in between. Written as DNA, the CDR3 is TGTGCCAGCAGTTTTAAGGATGGGACTGAAGCTTTCTTT. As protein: CASSFKDGTEAFF.

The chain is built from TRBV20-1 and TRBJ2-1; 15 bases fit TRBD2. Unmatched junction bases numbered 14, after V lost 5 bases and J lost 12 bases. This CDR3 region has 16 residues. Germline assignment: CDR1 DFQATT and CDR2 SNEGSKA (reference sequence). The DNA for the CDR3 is TGCAGTGCTTCCGGGACTAGCGGGAGGCCCGGAAAGACGCAGTTCTTC. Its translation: CSASGTSGRPGKTQFF.

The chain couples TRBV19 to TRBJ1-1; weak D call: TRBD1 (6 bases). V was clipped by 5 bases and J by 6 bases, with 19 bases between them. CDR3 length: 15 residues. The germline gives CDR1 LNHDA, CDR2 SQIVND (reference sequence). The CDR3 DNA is TGTGCCAGTAGTGCTCCTTTAGGGGGGGCCGCTGAAGCTTTCTTT. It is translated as CASSAPLGGAAEAFF.

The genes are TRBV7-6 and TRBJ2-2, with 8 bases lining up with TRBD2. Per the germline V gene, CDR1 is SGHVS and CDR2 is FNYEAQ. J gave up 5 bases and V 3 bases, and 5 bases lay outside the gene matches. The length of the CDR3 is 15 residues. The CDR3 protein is CASSFLAGGTGELFF. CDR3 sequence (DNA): TGTGCCAGCAGCTTTCTGGCGGGAGGAACCGGGGAGCTGTTTTTT. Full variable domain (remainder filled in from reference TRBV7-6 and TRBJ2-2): GAGVSQSPRYKVTKRGQDVALRCDPISGHVSLYWYRQALGQGPEFLTYFNYEAQQDKSGLPNDRFSAERPEGSISTLTIQRTEQRDSAMYRCASSFLAGGTGELFFGEGSRLTVL.

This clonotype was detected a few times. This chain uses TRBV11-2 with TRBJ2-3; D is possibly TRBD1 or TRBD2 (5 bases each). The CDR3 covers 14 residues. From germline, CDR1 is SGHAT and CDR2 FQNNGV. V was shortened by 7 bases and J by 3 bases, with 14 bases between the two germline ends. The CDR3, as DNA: TGTGCCAGCACCAGACCGGGACGGACAGATACGCAGTATTTT. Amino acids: CASTRPGRTDTQYF.

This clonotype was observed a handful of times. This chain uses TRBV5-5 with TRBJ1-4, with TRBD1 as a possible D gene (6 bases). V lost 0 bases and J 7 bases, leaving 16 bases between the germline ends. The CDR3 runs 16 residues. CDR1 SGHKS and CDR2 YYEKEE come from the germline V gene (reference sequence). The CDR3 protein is CASSLVPGGRGEKLFF. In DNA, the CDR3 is TGTGCCAGCAGCTTGGTTCCGGGGGGCCGGGGTGAAAAACTGTTTTTT. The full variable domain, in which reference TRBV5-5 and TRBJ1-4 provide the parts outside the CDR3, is DAGVTQSPTHLIKTRGQQVTLRCSPISGHKSVSWYQQVLGQGPQFIFQYYEKEERGRGNFPDRFSARQFPNYSSELNVNALLLGDSALYLCASSLVPGGRGEKLFFGSGTQLSVL.

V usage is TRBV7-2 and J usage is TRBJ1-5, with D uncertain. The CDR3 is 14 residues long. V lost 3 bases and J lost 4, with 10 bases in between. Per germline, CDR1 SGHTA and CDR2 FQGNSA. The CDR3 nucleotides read TGTGCCAGCAGCTTTCGGTCTGAAAATCAGCCCCAGCATTTT. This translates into CASSFRSENQPQHF.

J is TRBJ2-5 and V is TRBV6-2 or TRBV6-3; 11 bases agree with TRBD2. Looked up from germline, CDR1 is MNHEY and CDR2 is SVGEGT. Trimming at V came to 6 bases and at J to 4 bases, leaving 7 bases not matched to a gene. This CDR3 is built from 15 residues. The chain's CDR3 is CASRKGLAAPETQYF. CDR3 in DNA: TGTGCCAGCAGAAAGGGACTAGCGGCGCCAGAGACCCAGTACTTC.

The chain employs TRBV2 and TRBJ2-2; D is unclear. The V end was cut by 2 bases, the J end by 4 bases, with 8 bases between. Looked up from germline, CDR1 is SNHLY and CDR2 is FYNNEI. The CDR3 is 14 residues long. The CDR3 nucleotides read TGTGCCAGCAGTGAATTCCTCAGCACCGGGGAGCTGTTTTTT. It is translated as CASSEFLSTGELFF.

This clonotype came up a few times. CDR3 coding DNA: TGTGCCAGCAGCTTTAGGTTTGACAGTAACTATGGCTACACCTTC. It is translated as CASSFRFDSNYGYTF. The V and J genes are TRBV7-2 and TRBJ1-2; maybe TRBD1 (5 bases). Germline assignment: CDR1 SGHTA and CDR2 FQGNSA. This CDR3 contains 15 residues. Trimming stripped 3 bases from V and 1 base from J, with 12 bases between.

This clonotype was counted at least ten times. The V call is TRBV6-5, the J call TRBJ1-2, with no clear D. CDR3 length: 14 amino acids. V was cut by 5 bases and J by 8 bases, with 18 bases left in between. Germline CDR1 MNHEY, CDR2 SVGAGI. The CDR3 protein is CASSRTSRPPGYTF. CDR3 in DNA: TGTGCCAGCAGTCGAACCTCCAGGCCCCCGGGCTACACCTTC.

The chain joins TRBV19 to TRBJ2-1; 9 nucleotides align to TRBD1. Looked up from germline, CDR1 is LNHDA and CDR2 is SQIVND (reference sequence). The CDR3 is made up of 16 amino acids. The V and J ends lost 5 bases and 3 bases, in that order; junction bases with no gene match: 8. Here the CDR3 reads CASSSYRDRVYNEQFF. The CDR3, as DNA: TGTGCCAGTAGTTCCTACCGGGACAGGGTCTACAATGAGCAGTTCTTC.

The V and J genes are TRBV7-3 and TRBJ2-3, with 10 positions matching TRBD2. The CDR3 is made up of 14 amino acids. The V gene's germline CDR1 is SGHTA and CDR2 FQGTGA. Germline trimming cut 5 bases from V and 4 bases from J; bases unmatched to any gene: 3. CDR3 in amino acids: CASSPLAGADTQYF. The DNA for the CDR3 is TGTGCCAGCAGCCCGCTAGCGGGAGCAGATACGCAGTATTTT.

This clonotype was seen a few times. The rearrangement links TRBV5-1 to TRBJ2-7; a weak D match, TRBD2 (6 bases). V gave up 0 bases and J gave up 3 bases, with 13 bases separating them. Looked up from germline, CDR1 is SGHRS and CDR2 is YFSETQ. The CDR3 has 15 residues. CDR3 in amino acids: CASSLDPGEIYEQYF. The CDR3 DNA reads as TGCGCCAGCAGCTTGGATCCGGGAGAGATCTACGAGCAGTACTTC.

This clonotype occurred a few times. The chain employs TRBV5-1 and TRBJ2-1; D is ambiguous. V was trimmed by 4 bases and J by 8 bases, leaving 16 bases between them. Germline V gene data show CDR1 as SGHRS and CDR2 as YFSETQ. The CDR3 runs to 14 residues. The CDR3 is CASSPIDRLDEQFF. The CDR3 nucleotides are TGCGCCAGCAGCCCAATTGACCGCTTGGATGAGCAGTTCTTC.

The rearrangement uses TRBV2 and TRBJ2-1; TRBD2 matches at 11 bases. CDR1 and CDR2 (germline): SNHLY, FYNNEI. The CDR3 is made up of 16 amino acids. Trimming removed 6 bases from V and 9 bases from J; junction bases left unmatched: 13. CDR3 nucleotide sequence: TGTGCCAGCAGCACCCAACTAGCGGGAGCAGGTGGTGAGCAGTTCTTC. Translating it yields CASSTQLAGAGGEQFF.

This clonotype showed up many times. The CDR3 DNA reads TGTGCCAGCAGCTTACGGACAGGTGGTCGGGAGCAGTTCTTC. Protein product: CASSLRTGGREQFF. The chain combines TRBV11-2 with TRBJ2-1, with 7 bases aligning to TRBD1. Germline-derived CDR1 and CDR2 are SGHAT and FQNNGV. This CDR3 has 14 amino acids. V gave up 2 bases and J gave up 10 bases; unmatched junction bases: 8.

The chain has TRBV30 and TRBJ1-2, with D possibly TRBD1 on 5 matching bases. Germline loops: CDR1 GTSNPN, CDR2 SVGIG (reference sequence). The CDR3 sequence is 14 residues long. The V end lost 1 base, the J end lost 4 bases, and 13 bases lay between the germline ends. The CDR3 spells CAWSGGRDLYGYTF. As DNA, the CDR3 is TGTGCCTGGAGTGGGGGCAGGGACCTCTATGGCTACACCTTC.

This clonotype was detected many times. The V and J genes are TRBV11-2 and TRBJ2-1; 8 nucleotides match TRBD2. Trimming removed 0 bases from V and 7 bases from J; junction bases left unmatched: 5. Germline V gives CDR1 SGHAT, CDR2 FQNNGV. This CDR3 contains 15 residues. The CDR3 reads CASSLDGLAGNEQFF. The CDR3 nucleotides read TGTGCCAGCAGCTTAGATGGGCTAGCGGGTAATGAGCAGTTCTTC.